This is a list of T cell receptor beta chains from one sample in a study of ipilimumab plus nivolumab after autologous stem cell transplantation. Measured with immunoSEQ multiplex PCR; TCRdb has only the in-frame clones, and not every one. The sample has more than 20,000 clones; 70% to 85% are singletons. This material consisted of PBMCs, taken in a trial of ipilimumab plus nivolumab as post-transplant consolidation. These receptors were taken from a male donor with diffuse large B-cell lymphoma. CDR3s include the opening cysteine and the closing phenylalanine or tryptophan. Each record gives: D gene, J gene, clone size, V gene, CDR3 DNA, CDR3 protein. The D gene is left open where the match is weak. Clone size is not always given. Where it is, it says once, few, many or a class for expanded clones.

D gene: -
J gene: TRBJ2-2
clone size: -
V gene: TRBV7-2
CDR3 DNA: TGTGCCAGCAGCCTCCGCGCCGGGGTACCGAACACCGGGGAGCTGTTTTTT
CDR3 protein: CASSLRAGVPNTGELFF

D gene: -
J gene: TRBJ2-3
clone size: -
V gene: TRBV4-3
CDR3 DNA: TGCGCCAGCAGCGCTATCTACCGTGGCACAGATACGCAGTATTTT
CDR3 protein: CASSAIYRGTDTQYF

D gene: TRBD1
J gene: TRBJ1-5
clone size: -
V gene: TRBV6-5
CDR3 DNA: TGTGCCAGCAGTTCGGGACAGAATTATCAGCCCCAGCATTTT
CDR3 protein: CASSSGQNYQPQHF

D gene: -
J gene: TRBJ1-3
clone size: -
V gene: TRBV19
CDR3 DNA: TGTGCCAGTGGAGGGACGGCTGGAAACACCATATATTTT
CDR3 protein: CASGGTAGNTIYF

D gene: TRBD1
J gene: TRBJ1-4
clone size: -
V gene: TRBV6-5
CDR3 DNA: TGTGCCAGCAGTTACACAGGGGGAACTAATGAAAAACTGTTTTTT
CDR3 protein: CASSYTGGTNEKLFF

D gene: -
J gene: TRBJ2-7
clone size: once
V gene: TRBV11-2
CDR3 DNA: TGTGCCAGCAGGTACGGTCAGGGGTTCTCCTACGAGCAGTACTTC
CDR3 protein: CASRYGQGFSYEQYF

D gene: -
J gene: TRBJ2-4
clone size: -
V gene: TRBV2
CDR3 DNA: TGTGCCAGCAGTGAAATAGCGGTAGCCAAAAACATTCAGTACTTC
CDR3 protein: CASSEIAVAKNIQYF

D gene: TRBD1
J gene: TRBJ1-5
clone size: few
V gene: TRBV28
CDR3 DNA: TGTGCCAGCATCTCGGGACAGTCTGTGTTGGCCCAGCATTTT
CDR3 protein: CASISGQSVLAQHF

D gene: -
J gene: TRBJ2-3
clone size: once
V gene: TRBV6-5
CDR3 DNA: TGTGCCAGCAGTTATATGGGAACGCGCGCAGATACGCAGTATTTT
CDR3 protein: CASSYMGTRADTQYF

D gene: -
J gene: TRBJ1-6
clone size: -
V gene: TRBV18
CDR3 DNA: TGTGCCAGCTCACCAGACGGAACTAATTCACCCCTCCACTTT
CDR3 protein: CASSPDGTNSPLHF

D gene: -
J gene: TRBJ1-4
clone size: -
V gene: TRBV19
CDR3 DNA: TGTGCCAGTAGTATCTACAAGGACCCTAATGAAAAACTGTTTTTT
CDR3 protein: CASSIYKDPNEKLFF

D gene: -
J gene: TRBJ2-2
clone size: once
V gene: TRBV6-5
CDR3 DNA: TGTGCCAGCAGTTACTCTAGGCTAGCCACCGGGGAGCTGTTTTTT
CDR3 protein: CASSYSRLATGELFF

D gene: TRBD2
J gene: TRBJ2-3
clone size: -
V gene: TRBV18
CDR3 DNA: TGTGCCAGCTCACCAACGGGGGGAGATACGCAGTATTTT
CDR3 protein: CASSPTGGDTQYF

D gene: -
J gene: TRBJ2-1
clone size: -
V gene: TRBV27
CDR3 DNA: TGTGCCAGCAGTCCATTAGCGTTCTCCTACAATGAGCAGTTCTTC
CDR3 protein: CASSPLAFSYNEQFF

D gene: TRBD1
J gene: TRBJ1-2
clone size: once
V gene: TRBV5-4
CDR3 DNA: TGTGCCAGCAGCTCCGGGACAGCCAACTATGGCTACACCTTC
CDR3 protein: CASSSGTANYGYTF

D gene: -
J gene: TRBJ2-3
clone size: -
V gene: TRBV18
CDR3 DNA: TGTGCCAGCTCACCAGGCGGAAGCACAGATACGCAGTATTTT
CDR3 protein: CASSPGGSTDTQYF

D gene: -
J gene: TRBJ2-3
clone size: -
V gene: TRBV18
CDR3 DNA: TGTGCCAGCGTGGCATTTAGCACAGATACGCAGTATTTT
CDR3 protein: CASVAFSTDTQYF

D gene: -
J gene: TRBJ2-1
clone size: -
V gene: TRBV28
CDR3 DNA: TGTGCCAGCAATAGGGGGTACTACAATGAGCAGTTCTTC
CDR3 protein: CASNRGYYNEQFF

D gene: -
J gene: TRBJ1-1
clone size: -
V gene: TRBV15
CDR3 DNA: TGTGCCACCAGCAGAGATCGATGGGGGAACACTGAAGCTTTCTTT
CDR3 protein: CATSRDRWGNTEAFF

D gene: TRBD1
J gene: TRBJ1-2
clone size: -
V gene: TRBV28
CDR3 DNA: TGTGCCAGCGGATGGGTCTGGGGACAGGGAAGATATGGCTACACCTTC
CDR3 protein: CASGWVWGQGRYGYTF

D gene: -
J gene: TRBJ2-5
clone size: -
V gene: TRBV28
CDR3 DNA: TGTGCCAGCGGGGGGACATGGCCCTCTACCCAGTACTTC
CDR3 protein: CASGGTWPSTQYF

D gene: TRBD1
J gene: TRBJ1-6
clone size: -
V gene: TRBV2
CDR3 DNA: TGTGCCAGCAGTGAAGCTCCCCTTGGGACAGGGGTTTCACCCCTCCACTTT
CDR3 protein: CASSEAPLGTGVSPLHF

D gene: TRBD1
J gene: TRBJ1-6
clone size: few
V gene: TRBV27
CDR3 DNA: TGTGCCAGCAGGTGGGGACAGCTGTGGAATTCACCCCTCCACTTT
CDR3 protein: CASRWGQLWNSPLHF

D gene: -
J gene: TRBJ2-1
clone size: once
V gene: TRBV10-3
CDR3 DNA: TGTGCCATCACAGGGGCTGGCAATGAGCAGTTCTTC
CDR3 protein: CAITGAGNEQFF

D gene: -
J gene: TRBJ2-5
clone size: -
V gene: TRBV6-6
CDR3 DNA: TGTGCCAGCAGTTGGACGTCCTTGGGGGAGACCCAGTACTTC
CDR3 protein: CASSWTSLGETQYF

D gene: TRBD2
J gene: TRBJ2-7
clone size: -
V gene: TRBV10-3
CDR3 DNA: TGTGCCATCAGTGAGGGGGTAGCGGGGGGCTACGAGCAGTACTTC
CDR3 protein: CAISEGVAGGYEQYF

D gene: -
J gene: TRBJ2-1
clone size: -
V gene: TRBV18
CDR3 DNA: TGTGCCAGCTCACCTATGGAGGGGAACAGGGTAACCAATGAGCAGTTCTTC
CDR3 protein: CASSPMEGNRVTNEQFF

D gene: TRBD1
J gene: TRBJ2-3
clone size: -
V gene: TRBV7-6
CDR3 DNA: TGTGCCAGCAGCGCCTTTCGTGGACAGGGTGCAGATACGCAGTATTTT
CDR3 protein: CASSAFRGQGADTQYF

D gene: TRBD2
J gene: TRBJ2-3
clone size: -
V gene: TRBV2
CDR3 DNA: TGTGCCAGCAGTAGCGGGGGGGCGTCAGATACGCAGTATTTT
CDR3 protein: CASSSGGASDTQYF

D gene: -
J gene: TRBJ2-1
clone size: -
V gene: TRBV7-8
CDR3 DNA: TGTGCCAGCAGCTTGACCTTAAATGAGCAGTTCTTC
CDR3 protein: CASSLTLNEQFF

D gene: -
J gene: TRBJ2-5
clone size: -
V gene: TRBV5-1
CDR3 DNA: TGCGCCAGCAGCTTGGCGCAAGAGACCCAGTACTTC
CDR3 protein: CASSLAQETQYF

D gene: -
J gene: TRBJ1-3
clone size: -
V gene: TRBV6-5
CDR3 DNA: TGTGCCAGCAGTTACTCCCGGGTGCCTGGAAACACCATATATTTT
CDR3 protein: CASSYSRVPGNTIYF

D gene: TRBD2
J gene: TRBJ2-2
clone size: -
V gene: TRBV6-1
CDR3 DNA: TGTGCCAGCAGTGACCCGGGACTAGCGGTGACCGGGGAGCTGTTTTTT
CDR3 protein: CASSDPGLAVTGELFF

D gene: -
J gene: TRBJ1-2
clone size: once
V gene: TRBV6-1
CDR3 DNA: TGTGCCAGCACGATAGGAGGGTATGGCTACACCTTC
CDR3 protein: CASTIGGYGYTF

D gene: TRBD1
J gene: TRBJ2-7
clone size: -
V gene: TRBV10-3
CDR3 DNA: TGTGCCATCAGTCCCGGACAGGGGGCTGGATACGAGCAGTACTTC
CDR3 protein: CAISPGQGAGYEQYF

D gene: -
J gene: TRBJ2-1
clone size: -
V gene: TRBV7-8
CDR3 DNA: TGTGCCAGCAGCTTAGGGGGGACCGAGGTGGTGTATGAGCAGTTCTTC
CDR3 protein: CASSLGGTEVVYEQFF

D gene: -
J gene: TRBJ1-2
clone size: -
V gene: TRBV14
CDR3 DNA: TGTGCCAGCAGCCAAAGGATAGAGGGCTACACCTTC
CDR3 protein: CASSQRIEGYTF

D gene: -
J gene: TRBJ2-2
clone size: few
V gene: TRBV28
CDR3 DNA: TGTGCCAGCAGGGCGAGGGGGAACACCGGGGAGCTGTTTTTT
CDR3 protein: CASRARGNTGELFF

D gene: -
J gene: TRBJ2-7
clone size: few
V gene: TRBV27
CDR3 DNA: TGTGCCAGCAGGGCTAGGGCCGGGGCCACTCCCCCCTACGAGCAGTACTTC
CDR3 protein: CASRARAGATPPYEQYF

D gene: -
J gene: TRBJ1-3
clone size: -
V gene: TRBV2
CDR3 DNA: TGTGCCAGCAGGTTTTTCAGCTCTGGAAACACCATATATTTT
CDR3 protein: CASRFFSSGNTIYF

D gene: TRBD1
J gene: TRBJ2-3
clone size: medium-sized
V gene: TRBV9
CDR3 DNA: TGTGCCAGCAGCTTACGGACAGGAGGCGATACGCAGTATTTT
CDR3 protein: CASSLRTGGDTQYF

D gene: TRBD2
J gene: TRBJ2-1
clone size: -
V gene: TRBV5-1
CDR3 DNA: TGCGCCAGCAGCGGGAACCCGGGACTAGCGGGGGGGGCCAACAATGAGCAGTTCTTC
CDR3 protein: CASSGNPGLAGGANNEQFF

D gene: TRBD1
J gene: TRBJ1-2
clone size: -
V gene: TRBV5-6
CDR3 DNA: TGTGCCAGCAGCCTGAGGGGGCAGGCCTATGGCTACACCTTC
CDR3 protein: CASSLRGQAYGYTF

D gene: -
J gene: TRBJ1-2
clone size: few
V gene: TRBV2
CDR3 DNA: TGTGCCAGCAGCGCCGGGCCGACGAGAAGCTTC
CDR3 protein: CASSAGPTRSF

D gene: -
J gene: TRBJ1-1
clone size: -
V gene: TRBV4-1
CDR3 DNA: TGCGCCAGCAGCCAGCTCCCCGGGACTTATGCTGAAGCTTTCTTT
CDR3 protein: CASSQLPGTYAEAFF

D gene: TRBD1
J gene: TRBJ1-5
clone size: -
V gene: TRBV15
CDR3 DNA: TGTGCCACCAGCAGACGACAGGGTGTCGGTCAGCCCCAGCATTTT
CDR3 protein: CATSRRQGVGQPQHF

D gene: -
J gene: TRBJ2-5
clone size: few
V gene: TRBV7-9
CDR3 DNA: TGTGCCAGCAGCCTAGGGTCGGGAATTGAGACCCAGTACTTC
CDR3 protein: CASSLGSGIETQYF

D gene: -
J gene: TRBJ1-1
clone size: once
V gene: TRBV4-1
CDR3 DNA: TGCGCCAGCAGCCAAGGCGGGGGGCGAGTAACTGAAGCTTTCTTT
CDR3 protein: CASSQGGGRVTEAFF

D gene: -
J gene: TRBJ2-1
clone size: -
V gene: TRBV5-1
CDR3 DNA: TGCGCCAGCAGCGGGAGGGGGTTCCATGAGCAGTTCTTC
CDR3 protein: CASSGRGFHEQFF

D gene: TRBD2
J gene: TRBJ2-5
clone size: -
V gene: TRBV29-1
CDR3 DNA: TGCAGCGTGGCCGGGGTGGGGACTAGCGGGGGGACCAGCCAAGAGACCCAGTACTTC
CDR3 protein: CSVAGVGTSGGTSQETQYF

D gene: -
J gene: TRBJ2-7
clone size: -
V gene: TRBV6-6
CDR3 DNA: TGTGCCAGCACGAACCAGGAGGTGGCCTACGAGCAGTACTTC
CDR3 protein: CASTNQEVAYEQYF

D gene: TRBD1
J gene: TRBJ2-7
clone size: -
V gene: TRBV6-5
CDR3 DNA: TGTGCCAGCAAGCTGGGACAGGGGGCGCACTACGAGCAGTACTTC
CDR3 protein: CASKLGQGAHYEQYF

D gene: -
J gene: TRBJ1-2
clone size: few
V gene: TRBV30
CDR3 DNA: TGTGCCTGGAGTGTGGCAGGGAACTATGGCTACACCTTC
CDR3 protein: CAWSVAGNYGYTF

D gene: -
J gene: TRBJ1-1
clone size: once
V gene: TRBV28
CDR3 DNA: TGTGCCAGCAGTGGGGGGGGAAGGGAACTGAACACTGAAGCTTTCTTT
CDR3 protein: CASSGGGRELNTEAFF

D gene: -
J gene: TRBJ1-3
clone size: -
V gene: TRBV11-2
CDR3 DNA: TGTGCCAGCAGCTTAGGATCCTACAGTGGAAACACCATATATTTT
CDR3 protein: CASSLGSYSGNTIYF

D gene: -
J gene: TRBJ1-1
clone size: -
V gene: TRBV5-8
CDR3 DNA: TGTGCCAGCAGCTTGACAGGGAGGCGGTACACTGAAGCTTTCTTT
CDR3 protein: CASSLTGRRYTEAFF

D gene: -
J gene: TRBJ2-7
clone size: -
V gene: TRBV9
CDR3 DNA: TGTGCCAGCAGCGTCTCCGGGGGCTCCTACGAGCAGTACTTC
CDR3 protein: CASSVSGGSYEQYF

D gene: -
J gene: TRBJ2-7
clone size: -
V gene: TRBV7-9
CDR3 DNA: TGTGCCAGCAGTTCGCCGGGACCCACCCCCCACGAGCAGTACTTC
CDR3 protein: CASSSPGPTPHEQYF

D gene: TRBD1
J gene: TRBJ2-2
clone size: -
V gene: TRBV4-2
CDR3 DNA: TGTGCCAGCAGCCAAGAATCAGGGGGCTCTAACACCGGGGAGCTGTTTTTT
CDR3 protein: CASSQESGGSNTGELFF